What follows describes a single T cell receptor beta chain. Individuals selected for sequencing had exhibited CD8+CD57+ cell expansion on flow cytometry. The data stem from a study of CD8+CD57+ T cells in acquired aplastic anemia. Looking at the study overall: Sorted CD4+ and CD8+ cells yielded around 3.3 ug of DNA on average.

Profiles of TCR beta VDJ and CDR3 were generated from a genomic DNA template. TCRdb ran MiXCR on the reads and lists one entry per CDR3 protein. The sample shows about 180,000 distinct CDR3 sequences, nearly 65% of them seen only once. CDR3 length: 16 amino acids. The germline gives CDR1 SNHLY, CDR2 FYNNEI. V lost 7 bases and J 1 base, leaving 20 bases between the germline ends. This chain connects TRBV2 to TRBJ2-7, with D perhaps TRBD1 or TRBD2 (6 bases each). The source of this sequence is a human donor with aplastic anemia. The sample taken for sequencing was sorted CD4+, CD8+, or CD8+CD57+ T cells (not recorded which) from PBMCs. The CDR3 bases are TGTGCCAGCAAGGAGCGGCCGGGGGCTGGATCCTACGAGCAGTACTTC. This translates into CASKERPGAGSYEQYF.